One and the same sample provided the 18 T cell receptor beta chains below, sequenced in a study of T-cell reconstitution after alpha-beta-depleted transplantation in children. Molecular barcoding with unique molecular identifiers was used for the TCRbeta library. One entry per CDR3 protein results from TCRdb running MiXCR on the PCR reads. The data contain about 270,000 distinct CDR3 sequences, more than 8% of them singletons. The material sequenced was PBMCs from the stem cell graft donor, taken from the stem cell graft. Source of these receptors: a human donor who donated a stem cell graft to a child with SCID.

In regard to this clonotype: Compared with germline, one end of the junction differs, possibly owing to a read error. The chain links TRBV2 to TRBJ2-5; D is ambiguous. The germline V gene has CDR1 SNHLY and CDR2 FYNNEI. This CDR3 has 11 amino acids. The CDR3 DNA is TGTGCCAGCAGTGAAGGTTATGGCGAGGACTTC. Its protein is CASSEGYGEDF.

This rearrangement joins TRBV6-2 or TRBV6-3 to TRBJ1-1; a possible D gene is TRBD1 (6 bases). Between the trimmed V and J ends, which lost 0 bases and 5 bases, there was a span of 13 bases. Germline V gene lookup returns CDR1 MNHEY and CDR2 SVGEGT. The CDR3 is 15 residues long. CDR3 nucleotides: TGTGCCAGCAGTTACTCGTGGGGGCGGGTTACTGAAGCTTTCTTT. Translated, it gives CASSYSWGRVTEAFF.

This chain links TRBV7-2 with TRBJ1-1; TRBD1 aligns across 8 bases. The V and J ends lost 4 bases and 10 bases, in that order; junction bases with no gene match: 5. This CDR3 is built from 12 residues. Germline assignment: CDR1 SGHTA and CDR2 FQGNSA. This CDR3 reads CASSSGQVAAFF. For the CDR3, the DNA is TGTGCCAGCAGCTCGGGACAGGTAGCAGCTTTCTTT.

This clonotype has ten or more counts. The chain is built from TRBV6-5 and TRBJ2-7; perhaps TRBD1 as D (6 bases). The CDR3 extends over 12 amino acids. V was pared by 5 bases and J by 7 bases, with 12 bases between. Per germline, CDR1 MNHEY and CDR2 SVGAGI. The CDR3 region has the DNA TGTGCCAGCAGTCCAGGGGATTCGGAGCAGTACTTC. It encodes CASSPGDSEQYF.

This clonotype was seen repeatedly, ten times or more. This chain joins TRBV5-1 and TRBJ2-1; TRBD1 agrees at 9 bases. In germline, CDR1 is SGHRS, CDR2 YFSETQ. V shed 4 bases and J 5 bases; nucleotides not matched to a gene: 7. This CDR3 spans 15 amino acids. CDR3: CASSDGTGRDNEQFF. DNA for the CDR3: TGCGCCAGCAGCGATGGGACAGGGAGGGACAATGAGCAGTTCTTC.

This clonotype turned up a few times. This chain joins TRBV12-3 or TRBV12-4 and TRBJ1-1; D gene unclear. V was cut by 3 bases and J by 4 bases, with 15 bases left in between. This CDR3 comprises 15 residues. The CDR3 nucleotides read TGTGCCAGCAGTTTGCTGGCTCTAAGCGGCACTGAAGCTTTCTTT. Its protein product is CASSLLALSGTEAFF.

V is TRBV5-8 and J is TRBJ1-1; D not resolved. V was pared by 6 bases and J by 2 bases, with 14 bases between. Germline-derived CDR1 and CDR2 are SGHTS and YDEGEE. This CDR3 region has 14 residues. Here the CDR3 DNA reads TGTGCCAGCATCATTGGCCGGCCAAACACTGAAGCTTTCTTT. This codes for CASIIGRPNTEAFF.

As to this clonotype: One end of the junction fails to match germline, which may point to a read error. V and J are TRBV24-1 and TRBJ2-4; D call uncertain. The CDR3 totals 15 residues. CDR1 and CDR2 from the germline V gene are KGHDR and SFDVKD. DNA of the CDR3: TGTGCCAGCAGTGATGACCAGGCCACCAAAAACATTCAGTACTTC. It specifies CASSDDQATKNIQYF.

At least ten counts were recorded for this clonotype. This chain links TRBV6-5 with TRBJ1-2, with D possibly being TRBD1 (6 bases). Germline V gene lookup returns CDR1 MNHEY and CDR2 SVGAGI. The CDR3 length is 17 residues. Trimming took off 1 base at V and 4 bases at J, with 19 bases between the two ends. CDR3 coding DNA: TGTGCCAGCAGTTACTTGGGTGGGCAGGGGCTGGTCTATGGCTACACCTTC. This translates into CASSYLGGQGLVYGYTF.

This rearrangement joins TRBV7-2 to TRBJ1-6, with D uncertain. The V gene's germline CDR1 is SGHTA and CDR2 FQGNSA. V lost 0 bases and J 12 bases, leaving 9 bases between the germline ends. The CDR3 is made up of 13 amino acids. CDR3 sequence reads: CASSLASSGPLHF. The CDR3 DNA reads TGTGCCAGCAGCTTAGCGAGTTCCGGACCCCTCCACTTT.

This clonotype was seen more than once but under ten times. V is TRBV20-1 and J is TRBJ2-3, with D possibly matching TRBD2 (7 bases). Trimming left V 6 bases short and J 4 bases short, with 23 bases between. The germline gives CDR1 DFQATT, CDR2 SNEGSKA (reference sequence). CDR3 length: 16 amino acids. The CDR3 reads CSALHPGGRGADTQYF. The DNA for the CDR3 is TGCAGTGCCCTCCATCCGGGGGGCAGAGGAGCAGATACGCAGTATTTT.

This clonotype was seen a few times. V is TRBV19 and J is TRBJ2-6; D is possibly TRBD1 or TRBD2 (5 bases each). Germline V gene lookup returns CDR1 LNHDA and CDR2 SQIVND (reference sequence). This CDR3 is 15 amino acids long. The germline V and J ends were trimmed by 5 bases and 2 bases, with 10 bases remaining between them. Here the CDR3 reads CASSGGRAGANVLTF. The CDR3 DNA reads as TGTGCCAGTAGTGGAGGCAGGGCTGGGGCCAACGTCCTGACTTTC.

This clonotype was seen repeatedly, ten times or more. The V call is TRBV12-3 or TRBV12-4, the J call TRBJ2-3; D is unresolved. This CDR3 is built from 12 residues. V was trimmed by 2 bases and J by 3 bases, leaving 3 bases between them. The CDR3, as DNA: TGTGCCAGCAGTTTATATACAGATACGCAGTATTTT. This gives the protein CASSLYTDTQYF.

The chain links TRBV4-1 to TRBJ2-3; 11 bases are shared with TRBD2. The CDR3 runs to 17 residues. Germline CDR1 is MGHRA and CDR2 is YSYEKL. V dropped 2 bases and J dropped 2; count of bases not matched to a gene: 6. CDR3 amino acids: CASSQSPSGGTTDTQYF. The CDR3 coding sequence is TGCGCCAGCAGCCAATCTCCTAGCGGGGGGACCACAGATACGCAGTATTTT.

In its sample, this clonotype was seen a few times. CDR3 bases: TGCGCCAGCAGCTTGGGAGGGGGACGCTCCTACAATGAGCAGTTCTTC. It specifies CASSLGGGRSYNEQFF. This chain uses TRBV5-1 with TRBJ2-1; perhaps TRBD1 as D (6 bases). V lost 0 bases to trimming and J lost 0 bases, with 10 bases between them. This CDR3 spans 16 amino acids. CDR1 is SGHRS and CDR2 is YFSETQ in the germline V gene.

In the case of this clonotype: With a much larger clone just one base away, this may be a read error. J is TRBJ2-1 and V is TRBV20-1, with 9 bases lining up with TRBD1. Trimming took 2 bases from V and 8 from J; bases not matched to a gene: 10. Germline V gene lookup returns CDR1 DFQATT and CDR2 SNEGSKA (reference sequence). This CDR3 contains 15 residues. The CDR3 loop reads CSARIQGQGGDEQFF. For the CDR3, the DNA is TGCAGTGCTAGAATCCAGGGACAGGGCGGGGATGAGCAGTTCTTC.

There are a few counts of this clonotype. The CDR3 sequence is CASSEGPWTGGVDTEAFF. CDR3 nucleotide sequence: TGTGCCAGCAGTGAGGGACCCTGGACAGGGGGTGTGGACACTGAAGCTTTCTTT. The gene calls are TRBV2 and TRBJ1-1, with TRBD1 matching over 10 bases. Germline CDR1 SNHLY, CDR2 FYNNEI. With V trimmed by 3 bases and J by 3 bases, 13 bases remained unmatched. The CDR3 loop spans 18 amino acids.

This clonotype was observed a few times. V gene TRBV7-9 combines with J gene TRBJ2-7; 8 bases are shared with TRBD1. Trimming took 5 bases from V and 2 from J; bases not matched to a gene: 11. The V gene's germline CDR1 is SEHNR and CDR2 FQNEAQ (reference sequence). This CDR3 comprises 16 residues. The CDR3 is CASSRMQGALAYEQYF. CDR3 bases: TGTGCCAGCAGCCGGATGCAGGGGGCTTTGGCCTACGAGCAGTACTTC.